The 29 T cell receptor beta chains presented below share a single source sample, sequenced in a study of T cells of healthy individuals. One entry per CDR3 protein results from TCRdb running MiXCR on the 5' RACE reads. The sample consists of 100,000 or so distinct CDR3 sequences, around 17% of them appearing once. All receptors come from a human donor in good health.

This clonotype showed up many times. The chain employs TRBV20-1 and TRBJ2-1; maybe TRBD1 (6 bases). Trimming stripped 6 bases from V and 5 bases from J, with 17 bases between. Looked up from germline, CDR1 is DFQATT and CDR2 is SNEGSKA (reference sequence). The CDR3 loop spans 14 amino acids. Here the CDR3 DNA reads TGCAGTGCCCAGTCAATCGGGACACACAATGAGCAGTTCTTC. Protein: CSAQSIGTHNEQFF.

The chain has TRBV29-1 and TRBJ2-2; no clear D. The V and J ends lost 7 bases and 7 bases respectively, with 16 bases between them. In germline, CDR1 is SQVTM, CDR2 ANQGSEA. This CDR3 contains 13 residues. The chain's CDR3 is CSGTRVANGELFF. The CDR3 DNA reads TGCAGCGGTACCCGGGTCGCGAACGGGGAGCTGTTTTTT.

This clonotype was counted a few times. The chain recombines TRBV19 with TRBJ2-7; D perhaps matches TRBD2 (5 bases). CDR1 LNHDA and CDR2 SQIVND come from the germline V gene (reference sequence). Trimming stripped 2 bases from V and 6 bases from J, with 11 bases between. This CDR3 is 13 amino acids long. CDR3 in amino acids: CASSILRGSEQYF. CDR3 DNA: TGTGCCAGTAGTATACTACGAGGGAGCGAGCAGTACTTC.

This clonotype has only a few counts. The rearrangement uses TRBV5-1 and TRBJ2-1; tentative D call: TRBD2 (5 bases). Germline V CDR1 and CDR2: SGHRS, YFSETQ. V was trimmed by 2 bases and J by 6 bases, leaving 9 bases between them. The CDR3 totals 13 residues. The CDR3 region has the DNA TGCGCCAGCAGCTTTAGCGTACGCAATGAGCAGTTCTTC. As protein: CASSFSVRNEQFF.

The chain links TRBV6-4 to TRBJ1-4; 12 bases line up with TRBD1. V shed 4 bases, J shed 10 bases, and the junction held 10 bases outside the gene matches. This CDR3 region has 16 residues. The germline gives CDR1 MRHNA, CDR2 SNTAGT. The CDR3 sequence is CASSASAGTGGSKLFF. CDR3 nucleotides: TGTGCCAGCAGTGCATCCGCCGGGACAGGGGGCTCAAAACTGTTTTTT.

A word on this clonotype: A much larger clone differs from this one at a single base, so this may be a read error. This CDR3 is CASSLYINTEAFF. The CDR3 coding sequence is TGTGCCAGCAGTTTATACATTAACACTGAAGCTTTCTTT. The V gene is TRBV12-3 or TRBV12-4, the J gene TRBJ1-1; D not certain. The V end was cut by 2 bases, the J end by 2 bases, with 6 bases between. The CDR3 sequence is 13 residues long.

A note on this clonotype: One base away lies a much larger clone, so this may be a sequencing read error. The rearrangement uses TRBV5-6 and TRBJ1-2; perhaps TRBD1 as D (5 bases). This CDR3 comprises 14 residues. Germline loops: CDR1 SGHDT, CDR2 YYEEEE. The CDR3 loop is CASISLGPNYGYNF. CDR3 DNA: TGTGCCAGCATCTCTTTGGGACCCAACTATGGCTACAACTTC.

The chain is built from TRBV4-1 and TRBJ2-7; 7 positions agree with TRBD2. Germline V gene lookup returns CDR1 MGHRA and CDR2 YSYEKL. V gave up 4 bases and J gave up 0 bases; unmatched junction bases: 6. The CDR3 sequence is 15 residues long. CDR3 amino acids: CASSRATSTSYEQYF. CDR3 bases: TGCGCCAGCAGCCGAGCGACTAGCACCTCCTACGAGCAGTACTTC.

This clonotype was picked up a small number of times. The chain employs TRBV5-1 and TRBJ2-3; 9 positions agree with TRBD1. CDR1 is SGHRS and CDR2 is YFSETQ in the germline V gene. The CDR3 has 16 residues. The V and J ends lost 4 bases and 2 bases, in that order; junction bases with no gene match: 8. The CDR3 protein is CASSAGQGTHTDTQYF. As DNA, the CDR3 is TGCGCCAGCAGCGCTGGACAGGGGACACACACAGATACGCAGTATTTT.

This clonotype was found many times. The gene calls are TRBV28 and TRBJ2-5, with D perhaps TRBD1 (5 bases). The ends were cut back, 2 bases at V and 5 bases at J, with 15 bases in the middle. The CDR3 is 15 residues long. Germline V CDR1 and CDR2: MDHEN, SYDVKM. This CDR3 reads CASSLPPSSGETQYF. Here the CDR3 DNA reads TGTGCCAGCAGTTTACCCCCGTCATCAGGGGAGACCCAGTACTTC.

This chain joins TRBV29-1 and TRBJ2-7, with 7 positions matching TRBD1. Germline V gene sequence: CDR1 SQVTM, CDR2 ANQGSEA. This CDR3 has 13 residues. V lost 6 bases and J lost 1; bases outside the gene matches: 6. CDR3 residues: CSVMTGPSYEQYF. The CDR3 DNA sequence: TGCAGCGTGATGACAGGGCCATCCTACGAGCAGTACTTC.

The V call is TRBV4-2, the J call TRBJ2-7, with D hard to call. With 2 bases removed from V and 6 bases from J, the gap between germline ends came to 17 bases. The CDR3 runs to 15 residues. CDR1 and CDR2 (germline): LGHNA, YNFKEQ. CDR3 bases: TGTGCCAGCAGCCAACGGTTGGCCGACCCCGCCGAGCAGTACTTC. It is translated as CASSQRLADPAEQYF.

V is TRBV19 and J is TRBJ2-7, with D possibly matching TRBD1 (5 bases). V lost 6 bases, J lost 4 bases, and 19 bases lay in between. This CDR3 is built from 15 residues. CDR1 and CDR2 from the germline V gene are LNHDA and SQIVND (reference sequence). CDR3 coding DNA: TGTGCCAGTAGCATGGGGCAGGGTAATGAGTACGAGCAGTACTTC. Protein product: CASSMGQGNEYEQYF.

V is TRBV4-2 and J is TRBJ2-5; D remains ambiguous. Trimming left V 5 bases short and J 5 bases short, with 18 bases between. Per germline, CDR1 LGHNA and CDR2 YNFKEQ. The CDR3 sequence is 15 residues long. In nucleotides, the CDR3 is TGTGCCAGCAGCGGCCGACACCCCGGCGATGAGACCCAGTACTTC. Residues: CASSGRHPGDETQYF.

This clonotype has a handful of counts. The J gene is TRBJ2-3, the V gene TRBV20-1; possible D gene TRBD2, 5 bases. This CDR3 spans 16 amino acids. Trimming left V 4 bases short and J 0 bases short, with 17 bases between. Germline V gene lookup returns CDR1 DFQATT and CDR2 SNEGSKA (reference sequence). The CDR3 is CSAKRNVALSTDTQYF. As DNA, the CDR3 is TGCAGTGCTAAGCGGAACGTGGCCTTAAGCACAGATACGCAGTATTTT.

This clonotype appeared a few times. The chain combines TRBV20-1 with TRBJ2-7, with a weak D call TRBD2 (6 bases). V lost 3 bases and J lost 0, with 12 bases in between. The germline V gene has CDR1 DFQATT and CDR2 SNEGSKA (reference sequence). The CDR3 is 14 amino acids. CDR3 nucleotide sequence: TGCAGTGCTAGGGGGGGTTTCCCCTCCTACGAGCAGTACTTC. Protein sequence: CSARGGFPSYEQYF.

This chain connects TRBV6-5 to TRBJ2-3, with a weak D call TRBD2 (5 bases). This CDR3 is built from 15 residues. The germline gives CDR1 MNHEY, CDR2 SVGAGI. Trimming pared 2 bases from V and 2 bases from J, leaving 11 bases between. The CDR3 DNA follows: TGTGCCAGCAGTTACGCGGGTCCCTACACAGATACGCAGTATTTT. As protein: CASSYAGPYTDTQYF.

Many counts were recorded for this clonotype. The chain carries TRBV7-2 and TRBJ1-2; the D gene is possibly TRBD1 (6 bases). V was clipped by 5 bases and J by 4 bases, with 11 bases between them. Germline V gene sequence: CDR1 SGHTA, CDR2 FQGNSA. The CDR3 runs 13 residues. CDR3 DNA sequence: TGTGCCAGCAGCGAGGGGGTGGGCTATGGCTACACCTTC. This sequence encodes CASSEGVGYGYTF.

The chain has TRBV28 and TRBJ2-2; D not resolved. This CDR3 contains 15 residues. Per germline, CDR1 MDHEN and CDR2 SYDVKM. The ends were cut back, 2 bases at V and 6 bases at J, with 13 bases in the middle. CDR3 amino acids: CASSLSQGRPGELFF. The CDR3 DNA sequence: TGTGCCAGCAGTTTAAGCCAAGGTCGGCCCGGGGAGCTGTTTTTT.

The chain recombines TRBV6-5 with TRBJ2-5, with D maybe TRBD1 (6 bases). The CDR3 has 12 residues. V lost 5 bases and J 7 bases, leaving 11 bases between the germline ends. Germline values: CDR1 MNHEY, CDR2 SVGAGI. In DNA form, the CDR3 reads TGTGCCAGCAGTCCTGTACAGGGGACCCAGTACTTC. It codes for CASSPVQGTQYF.

This clonotype has just a few counts. The chain is built from TRBV5-6 and TRBJ2-3; D is uncertain. Germline CDR1 and CDR2: SGHDT and YYEEEE. The CDR3 runs 16 residues. Trimming stripped 4 bases from V and 6 bases from J, with 21 bases between. The DNA for the CDR3 is TGTGCCAGCAGCCCCACGGGCCCCAGCACGTCCGATACGCAGTATTTT. Its translation is CASSPTGPSTSDTQYF.

The chain joins TRBV5-1 to TRBJ2-3; no reliable D call. The CDR3 is 13 amino acids. V lost 2 bases and J 0 bases, leaving 4 bases between the germline ends. Germline-derived CDR1 and CDR2 are SGHRS and YFSETQ. CDR3 protein: CASSFESTDTQYF. In nucleotides, the CDR3 is TGCGCCAGCAGCTTCGAAAGCACAGATACGCAGTATTTT.

This clonotype was detected only a few times. This chain's CDR3 is CASSYSRTQPQHF. For the CDR3, the DNA is TGTGCCAGCAGTTACTCTCGAACTCAGCCCCAGCATTTT. V is TRBV6-5 and J is TRBJ1-5; no clear D. Germline V gene sequence: CDR1 MNHEY, CDR2 SVGAGI. Trimming pared 0 bases from V and 6 bases from J, leaving 6 bases between. This CDR3 has 13 residues.

This clonotype was counted only a few times. The J gene is TRBJ1-1, the V gene TRBV6-2 or TRBV6-3; tentative D call: TRBD1 (5 bases). CDR3 size: 15 residues. V lost 7 bases, J lost 0 bases, and 15 bases lay in between. CDR1 is MNHEY and CDR2 is SVGEGT in the germline V gene. This CDR3 reads CASKGDSLMNTEAFF. The CDR3 DNA follows: TGTGCCAGCAAGGGTGACAGCCTCATGAACACTGAAGCTTTCTTT.

In its sample, this clonotype was seen a few times. The chain has TRBV20-1 and TRBJ2-5; TRBD1 aligns across 8 bases. Germline-derived CDR1 and CDR2 are DFQATT and SNEGSKA (reference sequence). The CDR3 is 15 amino acids. The ends lost 2 bases at V and 7 bases at J; junction bases unmatched: 12. Here the CDR3 DNA reads TGCAGTGCTAGAAAACCGGGACAGGAATACGGGACCCAGTACTTC. It codes for CSARKPGQEYGTQYF.

The CDR3 bases are TGCAGTGCTAGAGCGGTGAGTGAGCCCCAGCATTTT. Translated: CSARAVSEPQHF. The V call is TRBV20-1, the J call TRBJ1-5; D uncertain. The germline gives CDR1 DFQATT, CDR2 SNEGSKA (reference sequence). With 1 base removed from V and 8 bases from J, the gap between germline ends came to 9 bases. This CDR3 spans 12 amino acids.

This clonotype was seen ten or more times. This chain links TRBV29-1 with TRBJ2-3, with TRBD2 identical over 9 bases. Unmatched junction bases numbered 8, after V lost 4 bases and J lost 6 bases. Germline V gene sequence: CDR1 SQVTM, CDR2 ANQGSEA. The CDR3 is made up of 14 amino acids. CDR3 protein: CSVGSSGIPDTQYF. The CDR3, as DNA: TGCAGCGTTGGGTCTAGCGGGATTCCGGATACGCAGTATTTT.

CDR3 DNA: TGTGCCAGCAGCTTACGAGGCCGGAACACCGGGGAGCTGTTTTTT. As protein: CASSLRGRNTGELFF. V and J are TRBV7-3 and TRBJ2-2; no clear D gene. The CDR3 consists of 15 residues. Deletions cut 2 bases from V and 1 base from J, with 8 bases between. The germline V gene has CDR1 SGHTA and CDR2 FQGTGA.

The J gene is TRBJ2-3, the V gene TRBV27; 7 bases agree with TRBD2. This CDR3 contains 15 residues. From germline, CDR1 is MNHEY and CDR2 SMNVEV (reference sequence). V was clipped by 6 bases and J by 6 bases; unmatched bases: 12. Here the CDR3 DNA reads TGTGCCAGCAGGCGGGAGTTTGGTGTAAGGGATACGCAGTATTTT. Its translation: CASRREFGVRDTQYF.